This T cell receptor (beta chain) was retrieved from a study of blood T cells in healthy people across ages. Looking at the study overall: When template switching was applied, about one barcoded beta molecule was captured per two T cells. The study, taken as a whole, reports: PBMCs were not sorted, which prevented a conclusive comparison of naive versus antigen-experienced cells.

The second PCR ran roughly 6 to 12 cycles with a sample-barcoded 5' primer and J-beta primers. A template-switch adaptor with 12 random nucleotides tagged each cDNA molecule. Each CDR3 protein is one row after TCRdb ran MiXCR on the 5' RACE reads. The profile shows 1,100,000 or so distinct CDR3 sequences, 35% to 50% of them singletons. The CDR3 covers 13 residues. Germline V lookup: CDR1 SNHLY, CDR2 FYNNEI. V was clipped by 3 bases and J by 1 base, with 6 bases between them. Caucasian, healthy and from Russia, the donors were aged between 6 and 90. Of note for this clonotype: Its antigen is not identified.

Sample: blood. The origin of this receptor is a woman between 55 and 75 years old in good health. V gene TRBV2 combines with J gene TRBJ1-1; D is unclear. The CDR3 region has the DNA TGTGCCAGCAGTGATATCGGGAACACTGAAGCTTTCTTT. Its protein is CASSDIGNTEAFF.